Listed here are 15 T cell receptor beta chains from one sample, sequenced in a study of blood T cell repertoires in COVID-19. Libraries were prepared by immunoSEQ multiplex PCR; TCRdb keeps only in-frame clonotypes and omits some of them. The sample shows under 110,000 clones, about 79% of them seen only once. The sequencing sample was made of peripheral blood. The origin of the receptors is a man older than 75 with COVID-19, enrolled during active disease.

This chain connects TRBV5-4 to TRBJ2-1; the D gene is possibly TRBD1 (6 bases). The V and J ends lost 4 bases and 0 bases respectively, with 20 bases between them. The germline CDR1 and CDR2 sequences are SGHNT and YYREEE (reference sequence). The CDR3 runs 18 residues. The CDR3 region is CASSLLSGTPSSYNEQFF. DNA of the CDR3: TGTGCCAGCAGCCTCCTATCCGGGACACCGAGCTCCTACAATGAGCAGTTCTTC.

This clone was found a few times. The V and J genes are TRBV4-1 and TRBJ2-1; TRBD2 matches at 14 bases. Unmatched junction bases numbered 3, after V lost 3 bases and J lost 8 bases. The CDR3 has 15 amino acids. Germline V gene sequence: CDR1 MGHRA, CDR2 YSYEKL. CDR3 protein: CASSQTSGRAYEQFF. The CDR3 DNA reads as TGCGCCAGCAGCCAGACTAGCGGGAGGGCCTATGAGCAGTTCTTC.

This chain links TRBV6-5 with TRBJ1-1; perhaps TRBD1 as D (5 bases). V was trimmed by 6 bases and J by 1 base, leaving 9 bases between them. The germline V gene has CDR1 MNHEY and CDR2 SVGAGI. The CDR3 has 13 amino acids. The CDR3 is CASRTRENTEAFF. Written as DNA, the CDR3 is TGTGCCAGCAGGACCAGGGAGAACACTGAAGCTTTCTTT.

The J gene is TRBJ2-5, the V gene TRBV18; D gene uncertain. V lost 2 bases and J 9 bases, leaving 7 bases between the germline ends. Germline V gene sequence: CDR1 KGHSH, CDR2 LQKENI. There are 11 residues in the CDR3. In DNA, the CDR3 is TGTGCCAGCTCACCAGAGAGAGCCCAGTACTTC. As protein: CASSPERAQYF.

The chain joins TRBV18 to TRBJ2-1; TRBD1 matches 8 bases. Germline trimming cut 8 bases from V and 6 bases from J; bases unmatched to any gene: 3. The germline V gene encodes CDR1 KGHSH and CDR2 LQKENI. The CDR3 is 12 amino acids. CDR3 in DNA: TGTGCCAGCACCACAGGGGGCAATGAGCAGTTCTTC. It yields the protein CASTTGGNEQFF.

This chain joins TRBV3-1 (or the pseudogene TRBV3-2) and TRBJ2-7; D ambiguous. Germline V gene sequence: CDR1 LGHDT, CDR2 YNNKEL (reference sequence). Trimming removed 1 base from V and 4 bases from J, with 11 bases in between. The CDR3 spans 14 residues. The CDR3 DNA follows: TGTGCCAGCAGCCAAGTTTTCTCCCCGTACGAGCAGTACTTC. Amino acids: CASSQVFSPYEQYF.

This clone was picked up a small number of times. The chain uses TRBV28 and TRBJ2-7; no clear D gene. The length of the CDR3 is 12 residues. Per the germline V gene, CDR1 is MDHEN and CDR2 is SYDVKM. The V end lost 10 bases, the J end lost 1 base, and 11 bases lay between the germline ends. For the CDR3, the DNA is TGTGCCATTAAATACGGTTCCTACGAGCAGTACTTC. This gives the protein CAIKYGSYEQYF.

This chain uses TRBV19 with TRBJ2-5; 8 bases map to TRBD1. This CDR3 comprises 18 residues. Trimming cost V 5 bases and J 0 bases; bases outside gene matches: 14. The germline V gene has CDR1 LNHDA and CDR2 SQIVND (reference sequence). The DNA for the CDR3 is TGTGCCAGTAGTGTCCGGACAGGGCGGAAGCCGTACCAAGAGACCCAGTACTTC. Protein: CASSVRTGRKPYQETQYF.

This chain uses TRBV5-6 with TRBJ2-7, with D possibly being TRBD2 (6 bases). Germline loops: CDR1 SGHDT, CDR2 YYEEEE. The CDR3 runs 14 residues. The ends were cut back, 4 bases at V and 2 bases at J, with 13 bases in the middle. CDR3 coding DNA: TGTGCCAGCAGCAGGGGAGGTTCCCCCTACGAGCAGTACTTC. Protein sequence: CASSRGGSPYEQYF. Full variable domain (outside the CDR3, taken from reference TRBV5-6 and TRBJ2-7): DAGVTQSPTHLIKTRGQQVTLRCSPKSGHDTVSWYQQALGQGPQFIFQYYEEEERQRGNFPDRFSGHQFPNYSSELNVNALLLGDSALYLCASSRGGSPYEQYFGPGTRLTVT.

The rearrangement links TRBV2 to TRBJ1-6; 8 bases map to TRBD1. The CDR3 runs to 14 residues. Trimming at V came to 6 bases and at J to 8 bases, leaving 6 bases not matched to a gene. Germline V gene data show CDR1 as SNHLY and CDR2 as FYNNEI. As DNA, the CDR3 is TGTGCCAGCAGGAGGGGACAGGACCATTCACCCCTCCACTTT. Translating it yields CASRRGQDHSPLHF.

The chain uses TRBV6-1 and TRBJ2-5, with a weak D call TRBD2 (5 bases). V dropped 2 bases and J dropped 3 bases, with 13 bases sitting between them. The CDR3 is made up of 15 amino acids. Germline-derived CDR1 and CDR2 are MNHNS and SASEGT. The CDR3 DNA follows: TGTGCCAGCAGTGAATCCAGCGGAGAAAAAGAGACCCAGTACTTC. Amino acid sequence: CASSESSGEKETQYF.

This sequence joins TRBV5-4 and TRBJ2-1; TRBD1 matches 10 bases. V lost 4 bases, J lost 4 bases, and 5 bases stayed unmatched. Germline V lookup: CDR1 SGHNT, CDR2 YYREEE (reference sequence). This CDR3 is built from 15 residues. CDR3 coding DNA: TGTGCCAGCAGCCTCGACAGGGGGCCGTACAATGAGCAGTTCTTC. This translates into CASSLDRGPYNEQFF.

The chain uses TRBV6-5 and TRBJ2-2, with 7 bases that match TRBD2. The V and J ends lost 7 bases and 7 bases, in that order; junction bases with no gene match: 12. The CDR3 runs to 15 residues. Germline CDR1 is MNHEY and CDR2 is SVGAGI. The CDR3 spells CASTGKREGIGELFF. CDR3 DNA: TGTGCCAGCACGGGGAAGAGGGAGGGAATCGGGGAGCTGTTTTTT.

This clone has a count of ten or more. The V and J genes are TRBV5-4 and TRBJ2-2, with a weak D call TRBD2 (5 bases). CDR1 SGHNT and CDR2 YYREEE come from the germline V gene (reference sequence). This CDR3 has 14 residues. V dropped 1 base and J dropped 5 bases, with 9 bases sitting between them. The CDR3 DNA follows: TGTGCCAGCAGCTTGCGGGAACGTACCGGGGAGCTGTTTTTT. Protein sequence: CASSLRERTGELFF.

This clone has more than one count but fewer than ten. The rearrangement uses TRBV7-9 and TRBJ1-3; 8 nucleotides agree with TRBD1. V trimming: 5 bases; J trimming: 3 bases; junction bases outside the gene matches: 12. CDR1 is SEHNR, CDR2 FQNEAQ, per germline (reference sequence). The CDR3 covers 17 residues. CDR3 region: CASSPRTGSSFGNTIYF. The CDR3, as DNA: TGTGCCAGCAGCCCGCGGACAGGGAGTTCCTTTGGAAACACCATATATTTT.